Here is one T cell receptor (beta chain) with its context. CDR1 KGHDR and CDR2 SFDVKD come from the germline V gene. The V and J ends lost 4 bases and 5 bases respectively, with 10 bases between them. This CDR3 comprises 13 residues. Assay used: immunoSEQ multiplex PCR; TCRdb lists only in-frame clones, some missing. This table holds over 100,000 clones, about four fifths found once. This sample is drawn from a study of blood T cell repertoires in COVID-19. This clonotype was sampled from a man aged 55 to 69 with active or convalescent COVID-19. The specimen was peripheral blood. This chain links TRBV24-1 with TRBJ1-2, with D possibly matching TRBD1 (6 bases). The chain's CDR3 is CATSEPGVYGYTF. The CDR3 DNA sequence: TGTGCCACCAGTGAGCCAGGGGTGTATGGCTACACCTTC.